This T cell receptor (beta chain) is from a study of beta chain features in type 1 diabetes. General study results and limits: All four CD4+ subsets from Type 1 diabetes patients carried moderately but significantly shorter TCRB CDR3s.

Only a few counts were recorded for this clone. Its antigen is not known. Expressed TCRB transcripts were sequenced because the entire RNA isolate underwent reverse transcription. Clones were read by immunoSEQ multiplex PCR, and TCRdb kept only the in-frame ones, dropping some. Seen here are roughly 730,000 clones, roughly 13% observed once, and the top ten hold approximately 0.022%. Germline values: CDR1 GTSNPN, CDR2 SVGIG (reference sequence). V lost 5 bases to trimming and J lost 5 bases, with 15 bases between them. CDR3 length: 13 residues. The rearrangement joins TRBV30 to TRBJ1-2, with a weak D call TRBD1 (6 bases). The receptor was derived from a man between 18 and 35 years old with type 1 diabetes. The sample was naive CD4+ T cells from blood. The CDR3 region has the DNA TGTGCCTGGGGGGAGGGACATCGTTATGGCTACACCTTC. Translating gives CAWGEGHRYGYTF.